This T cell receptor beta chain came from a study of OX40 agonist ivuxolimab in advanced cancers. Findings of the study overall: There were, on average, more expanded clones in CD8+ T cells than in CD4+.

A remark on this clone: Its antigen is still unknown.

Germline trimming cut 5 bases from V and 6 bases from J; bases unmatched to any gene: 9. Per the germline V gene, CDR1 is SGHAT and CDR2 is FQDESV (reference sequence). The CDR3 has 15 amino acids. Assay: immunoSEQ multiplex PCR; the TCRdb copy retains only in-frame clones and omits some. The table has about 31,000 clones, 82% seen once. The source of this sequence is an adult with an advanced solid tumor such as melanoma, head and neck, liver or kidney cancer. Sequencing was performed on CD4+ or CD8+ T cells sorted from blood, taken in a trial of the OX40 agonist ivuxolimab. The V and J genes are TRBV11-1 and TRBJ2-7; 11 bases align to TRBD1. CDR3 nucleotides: TGTGCCAGCAGCCTTCGATGGGACAGGGGGTCCGAGCAGTACTTC. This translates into CASSLRWDRGSEQYF.